The T cell receptor beta chain described here comes from a study of blood T cell repertoires in COVID-19. About the study: The United States, Italy and Spain provided the acute and convalescent COVID-19 samples.

In the original analysis: For nucleated cells, counts were estimated from reference gene primer amplification. The assay was immunoSEQ multiplex PCR, and TCRdb's table has in-frame clones only and misses some. From that table come the V and J calls and clone size; the DNA was used to work out D and trimming. The sample lists under 300,000 clones, about 93% occurring once. Enrollment of patients from Seattle took place during active infection, with longitudinal follow-up. With respect to this clone: The identical CDR3 is also encoded by other nucleotide sequences in the sample.

Trimming stripped 3 bases from V and 2 bases from J, with 7 bases between. CDR1 SEHNR and CDR2 FQNEAQ come from the germline V gene (reference sequence). There are 13 residues in the CDR3. This sequence joins TRBV7-9 and TRBJ1-2; no reliable D call. Sequencing input: peripheral blood. The clonotype was recovered from a man aged 25 to 40 with COVID-19, enrolled during active disease. This CDR3 is CASSFGENYGYTF. The CDR3 nucleotides read TGTGCCAGCAGCTTTGGAGAAAACTATGGCTACACCTTC.